Shown below are 19 T cell receptor beta chains from a single sample sequenced in a study of CD8 T cells in ankylosing spondylitis. TCRdb fed the 5' RACE reads into MiXCR, producing one record per CDR3 protein. The repertoire holds roughly 120,000 distinct CDR3 sequences, with roughly 6.6% as singletons. The sequenced material came from blood, either unsorted or a sorted T cell fraction (not recorded which). The receptor source for this set is a male donor with ankylosing spondylitis or in good health (not recorded which).

This clonotype was counted a few times. The CDR3: CASSPGGNSYNEQFF. CDR3 sequence (DNA): TGCGCCAGCAGCCCTGGTGGGAATTCCTACAATGAGCAGTTCTTC. The J gene is TRBJ2-1, the V gene TRBV5-1; D remains unclear. V was clipped by 4 bases and J by 1 base, with 12 bases between them. This CDR3 region has 15 residues. Germline assignment: CDR1 SGHRS and CDR2 YFSETQ.

This clonotype was seen at least ten times. An end of the junction does not agree with germline; a read error may underlie this. The chain carries TRBV5-5 and TRBJ1-4; 8 nucleotides agree with TRBD1. Germline lookup yields CDR1 SGHKS and CDR2 YYEKEE (reference sequence). CDR3 length: 14 amino acids. The CDR3 nucleotides read TGTGCCAGCAGCATAGGACAGGGTGAAATGAAAAACCAGTTT. The encoded protein is CASSIGQGEMKNQF. Filled out from reference TRBV5-5 and TRBJ1-4, the complete variable domain reads DAGVTQSPTHLIKTRGQQVTLRCSPISGHKSVSWYQQVLGQGPQFIFQYYEKEERGRGNFPDRFSARQFPNYSSELNVNALLLGDSALYLCASSIGQGEMKNQFGSGTQLSVL.

This clonotype was counted at least ten times. The chain combines TRBV5-1 with TRBJ2-5, with 14 bases identical to TRBD2. In germline, CDR1 is SGHRS, CDR2 YFSETQ. The CDR3 spans 16 residues. J lost 5 bases, V lost 3 bases, and 6 bases had no gene match. CDR3 protein: CASSSLTSGGAETQYF. The CDR3 DNA reads as TGCGCCAGCAGCTCCTTGACTAGCGGGGGGGCGGAGACCCAGTACTTC.

This clonotype was seen at least ten times. The gene calls are TRBV6-2 or TRBV6-3 and TRBJ2-3; TRBD2 agrees at 16 bases. Germline V gene data show CDR1 as MNHEY and CDR2 as SVGEGT. The trim removed 6 bases at V and 4 bases at J, leaving 16 bases unmatched. This CDR3 is 20 amino acids long. CDR3 nucleotide sequence: TGTGCCAGCAGATCATATCCGGGACTAGCGGGAGGGCCTAGGGCAGATACGCAGTATTTT. Translating it yields CASRSYPGLAGGPRADTQYF.

As regards this clonotype: This CDR3 is missing its conserved last phenylalanine or tryptophan, likely due to a read error. The genes are TRBV7-2 and TRBJ2-2; 7 bases match TRBD1. Per germline, CDR1 SGHTA and CDR2 FQGNSA. This CDR3 region has 13 residues. With 3 bases clipped from V and 6 bases from J, the junction kept 1 base outside the gene matches. CDR3 protein: CASSLTGSGELFL. The DNA of the CDR3 is TGTGCCAGCAGCTTGACAGGGTCCGGGGAGCTGTTTTTA.

The table lists this clonotype with many counts. The DNA of the CDR3 is TGTGCCATCAGTGAGTCGAGGGCAGGGCATGAAAAACTGTTTTTT. Protein sequence: CAISESRAGHEKLFF. This chain uses TRBV10-3 with TRBJ1-4; maybe TRBD1 (5 bases). The CDR3 spans 15 residues. Between the trimmed V and J ends, which lost 0 bases and 6 bases, there was a span of 11 bases. Germline V CDR1 and CDR2: ENHRY, SYGVKD.

At least ten counts were recorded for this clonotype. The V gene is TRBV6-2 or TRBV6-3, the J gene TRBJ2-5; 10 nucleotides line up with TRBD2. Germline CDR1 is MNHEY and CDR2 is SVGEGT. V gave up 0 bases and J gave up 4 bases; unmatched junction bases: 23. The CDR3 is 22 amino acids. The CDR3 loop reads CASSYSKGRAGGPEAVGETQYF. The CDR3 bases are TGTGCCAGCAGTTACTCGAAAGGACGAGCGGGAGGGCCTGAGGCTGTAGGAGAGACCCAGTACTTC.

This clonotype was picked up many times. The gene calls are TRBV7-9 and TRBJ1-1, with 7 bases aligning to TRBD1. The germline V gene encodes CDR1 SEHNR and CDR2 FQNEAQ (reference sequence). This CDR3 spans 13 amino acids. V trimming: 4 bases; J trimming: 9 bases; junction bases outside the gene matches: 8. Here the CDR3 reads CASSSSGQRQAFF. In nucleotides, the CDR3 is TGTGCCAGCAGCTCATCGGGACAGCGCCAAGCTTTCTTT.

This clonotype was recorded at least ten times. V gene TRBV5-1 combines with J gene TRBJ2-1, with 15 nucleotides matching TRBD2. J gave up 5 bases and V 4 bases, and 7 bases lay outside the gene matches. From germline, CDR1 is SGHRS and CDR2 YFSETQ. This CDR3 spans 17 amino acids. The CDR3 DNA reads as TGCGCCAGCAGCGACGGACTAGCGGGAGGGCCCCACAATGAGCAGTTCTTC. Its protein product is CASSDGLAGGPHNEQFF.

This clonotype was seen ten or more times. CDR3 loop: CSVEDRTGGTYEQYF. The CDR3 coding sequence is TGCAGCGTTGAAGATCGGACAGGGGGAACCTACGAGCAGTACTTC. This chain uses TRBV29-1 with TRBJ2-7, with TRBD1 matching over 10 bases. The CDR3 runs 15 residues. J lost 2 bases, V lost 0 bases, and 4 bases had no gene match. Germline values: CDR1 SQVTM, CDR2 ANQGSEA.

The J gene is TRBJ2-5, the V gene TRBV20-1; D unresolved. This CDR3 has 12 residues. V was pared by 1 base and J by 4 bases, with 7 bases between. The germline CDR1 and CDR2 sequences are DFQATT and SNEGSKA (reference sequence). CDR3: CSARGTLETQYF. The CDR3 DNA follows: TGCAGTGCTAGAGGGACCTTAGAGACCCAGTACTTC.

The sample holds many counts of this clonotype. The V call is TRBV12-3 or TRBV12-4, the J call TRBJ1-4, with no clear D. V gave up 5 bases and J gave up 7 bases, with 11 bases separating them. The CDR3 sequence is 13 residues long. CDR3 region: CASSVNNVEKLFF. CDR3 nucleotide sequence: TGTGCCAGCAGTGTCAATAACGTTGAAAAACTGTTTTTT.

This clonotype has ten or more counts. CDR3 sequence: CASVERGTSYGYTF. The CDR3 DNA sequence: TGTGCCAGCGTAGAGAGGGGAACTAGCTATGGCTACACCTTC. The chain recombines TRBV12-3 or TRBV12-4 with TRBJ1-2, with D perhaps TRBD1 (5 bases). V was cut by 8 bases and J by 4 bases, with 17 bases left in between. This CDR3 contains 14 residues.

This clonotype was detected many times. The chain uses TRBV5-1 and TRBJ2-1, with 10 bases that match TRBD2. The CDR3 has 16 amino acids. The V and J ends lost 4 bases and 6 bases, in that order; junction bases with no gene match: 10. The germline CDR1 and CDR2 sequences are SGHRS and YFSETQ. The CDR3 sequence: CASSPLAGEGGNEQFF. The CDR3 nucleotides read TGCGCCAGCAGCCCGCTAGCGGGAGAGGGGGGCAATGAGCAGTTCTTC.

This clonotype occurred many times. This chain joins TRBV7-3 and TRBJ2-1; 12 bases match TRBD2. V was pared by 3 bases and J by 7 bases, with 7 bases of the junction left unmatched. From germline, CDR1 is SGHTA and CDR2 FQGTGA. The length of the CDR3 is 16 residues. The chain's CDR3 is CASSFFLAGGQNEQFF. The CDR3 DNA reads TGTGCCAGCAGCTTCTTTCTAGCGGGGGGGCAAAATGAGCAGTTCTTC.

This rearrangement joins TRBV10-3 to TRBJ2-7; D gene uncertain. This CDR3 spans 15 amino acids. V was clipped by 3 bases and J by 6 bases, with 18 bases between them. From germline, CDR1 is ENHRY and CDR2 SYGVKD. The CDR3 loop reads CAISDLFGLRPEQYF. CDR3 bases: TGTGCCATCAGTGACCTATTTGGGCTCCGTCCCGAGCAGTACTTC.

This clonotype was detected many times. The chain employs TRBV5-6 and TRBJ1-5; D uncertain. The CDR3 contains 15 residues. V lost 4 bases and J lost 2, with 13 bases in between. Germline CDR1 is SGHDT and CDR2 is YYEEEE. The CDR3 loop reads CASSLTVGGNQPQHF. Written as DNA, the CDR3 is TGTGCCAGCAGCCTCACAGTTGGAGGCAATCAGCCCCAGCATTTT. The entire variable domain, with the rest obtained from reference TRBV5-6 and TRBJ1-5, is as follows: DAGVTQSPTHLIKTRGQQVTLRCSPKSGHDTVSWYQQALGQGPQFIFQYYEEEERQRGNFPDRFSGHQFPNYSSELNVNALLLGDSALYLCASSLTVGGNQPQHFGDGTRLSIL.

The table lists this clonotype with many counts. This chain links TRBV6-5 with TRBJ1-5; no reliable D call. Germline V gene data show CDR1 as MNHEY and CDR2 as SVGAGI. The V gene lost 2 bases and the J gene lost 2 bases, with 10 bases spanning the gap. This CDR3 has 15 amino acids. CDR3 DNA sequence: TGTGCCAGCAGTTACGGAGGCATTGGCAATCAGCCCCAGCATTTT. It translates to CASSYGGIGNQPQHF.

This clonotype was recorded at least ten times. This chain connects TRBV5-6 to TRBJ1-2; D ambiguous. In germline, CDR1 is SGHDT, CDR2 YYEEEE. The CDR3 runs to 16 residues. Trimming took off 1 base at V and 2 bases at J, with 15 bases between the two ends. This CDR3 is CASSLKTLSLNYGYTF. CDR3 DNA: TGTGCCAGCAGCTTGAAAACCCTATCCCTGAACTATGGCTACACCTTC. Supplemented by reference TRBV5-6 and TRBJ1-2, the full variable domain reads DAGVTQSPTHLIKTRGQQVTLRCSPKSGHDTVSWYQQALGQGPQFIFQYYEEEERQRGNFPDRFSGHQFPNYSSELNVNALLLGDSALYLCASSLKTLSLNYGYTFGSGTRLTVV.